This TCR beta chain was captured by sequencing in a study of response to subunit inactivated influenza vaccine. TCRdb processed the RT-PCR reads anew with MiXCR; each CDR3 protein has one entry. The table has around 650,000 distinct CDR3 sequences, around 16% seen once. A word on this clonotype: Its antigen is not known.

Findings and caveats of the study: Authors suggested each seasonal influenza vaccination recruits few new T cells.

There are 12 residues in the CDR3. CDR1 and CDR2 from the germline V gene are SGHRS and YFSETQ. V lost 6 bases, J lost 0 bases, and 5 bases lay in between. The chain uses TRBV5-1 and TRBJ2-3; the D is unclear. The TCR originated in a man aged 50 or older who received an inactivated influenza vaccine. The sequencing here drew on PBMCs from blood, taken roughly 13 days after vaccination. For the CDR3, the DNA is TGCGCCAGCATGACTAGCACAGATACGCAGTATTTT. Translated: CASMTSTDTQYF.